Listed below are T cell receptor beta chains from one sample, sequenced in a study of control samples from healthy donors and cancer patients. Generated by immunoSEQ multiplex PCR, the TCRdb table keeps only in-frame clones and is missing some. The sample lists some 82,000 clones, about 79% occurring once. The sample was PBMCs. Every receptor here comes from a man aged 55 to 70 with head and neck cancer. CDR3s include the opening cysteine and the closing phenylalanine or tryptophan. D genes are given only for firm matches. Clone sizes are given selectively: once, few, many, or a class where the clone is expanded.

TRBV11-3	.	.	TRBJ2-7	TGTGCCAGCAGCCCCCCGGGAGCCTCCTACGAGCAGTACTTC	CASSPPGASYEQYF
TRBV5-1	.	.	TRBJ1-1	TGCGCCAGCAGCTCGAGCGACGGCACTGAAGCTTTCTTT	CASSSSDGTEAFF
TRBV5-1	.	.	TRBJ2-1	TGCGCCAGCAGTCAAGGAGGTGGTGGTGCGATGAATGAGCAGTTCTTC	CASSQGGGGAMNEQFF
TRBV4-2	.	.	TRBJ2-1	TGTGCCAGCAGCCAAGATTGGGTCCCCAATTTAGGGCAGTTCTTC	CASSQDWVPNLGQFF
TRBV19	TRBD1	.	TRBJ1-2	TGTGCCAGTAGTAGGACAGGGGCGGCGGTGGACTATGGCTACACCTTC	CASSRTGAAVDYGYTF
TRBV18	.	.	TRBJ1-4	TGTGCCAGCTCACCACGACAGGAAAGTGATGAAAAACTGTTTTTT	CASSPRQESDEKLFF
TRBV18	.	.	TRBJ1-1	TGTGCCAGCTCGGAGAACACTGAAGCTTTCTTT	CASSENTEAFF
TRBV12-3/TRBV12-4	.	.	TRBJ1-2	TGTGCCAGCAGTTTATGGGAAGTCGATGGCTACACCTTC	CASSLWEVDGYTF
TRBV6-5	.	.	TRBJ1-1	TGTGCCAGCAGTTACTCAGGGGCCCGGGGCACTGAAGCTTTCTTT	CASSYSGARGTEAFF
TRBV6-1	.	.	TRBJ2-1	TGTGCCAGCAGTGAAGCCGCGTCCCCCCAGTTCTTC	CASSEAASPQFF
TRBV15	.	.	TRBJ2-3	TGTGCCACCAGCAGAGATCGGAGGGGACACGCAGATACGCAGTATTTT	CATSRDRRGHADTQYF
TRBV3-1/TRBV3-2	TRBD1	.	TRBJ2-1	TGTGCCAGCAGCCGATCAGGACAGGGAAATGAGCAGTTCTTC	CASSRSGQGNEQFF
TRBV27	TRBD1	.	TRBJ1-1	TGTGCCAGCAGTCCAGACCCCGGGACAGGGGGCGCGGGGGACACTGAAGCTTTCTTT	CASSPDPGTGGAGDTEAFF
TRBV7-6	.	.	TRBJ1-3	TGTGCCAGCAGCTTAGCTTATGCAGGATCGGGAAACACCATATATTTT	CASSLAYAGSGNTIYF
TRBV5-4	.	.	TRBJ2-2	TGTGCCAGCAGCTCTTACACCGGGGAGCTGTTTTTT	CASSSYTGELFF
TRBV27	TRBD1	.	TRBJ2-1	TGTGCCAGCAGTTCCGGACAGGGGATGAAAAATGAGCAGTTCTTC	CASSSGQGMKNEQFF
TRBV5-1	.	.	TRBJ2-1	TGCGCCAGCAGCTTATCGGCTAGCGAGTACAATGAGCAGTTCTTC	CASSLSASEYNEQFF
TRBV5-4	.	.	TRBJ2-1	TGTGCCAGCAGCTTCCAGGGGAACTCCTACAATGAGCAGTTCTTC	CASSFQGNSYNEQFF
TRBV28	.	.	TRBJ2-4	TGTGCCAGCAGCCCCGGTCGTCTAGCCAAAAACATTCAGTACTTC	CASSPGRLAKNIQYF
TRBV19	.	.	TRBJ2-5	TGTGCCAGTAGTATCGGCGGAATATTTCAAGAGACCCAGTACTTC	CASSIGGIFQETQYF
TRBV11-2	.	few	TRBJ1-6	TGTGCCAGCAGTGGGAGGGATTATTCACCCCTCCACTTT	CASSGRDYSPLHF
TRBV7-8	.	.	TRBJ2-1	TGTGCCAGCAGCTTAGTTGGAGGGGGCCTTGTTGAGCAGTTCTTC	CASSLVGGGLVEQFF
TRBV6-5	.	.	TRBJ1-4	TGTGCCAGCAGCTCCGGACAGCCTGAAAAACTGTTTTTT	CASSSGQPEKLFF
TRBV5-1	.	.	TRBJ1-4	TGCGCCAGCAGGTCCGGGACCTCTAATGAAAAACTGTTTTTT	CASRSGTSNEKLFF
TRBV5-5	.	.	TRBJ1-5	TGTGCCAGCAGCTTGGGCTCGGGTCGCAATCAGCCCCAGCATTTT	CASSLGSGRNQPQHF
TRBV23-1	.	.	TRBJ1-1	TGCGCCAGCAGACCTCAGGGCGCCGAAGCTTTCTTT	CASRPQGAEAFF
TRBV5-1	.	few	TRBJ2-7	TGCGCCAGCAGCTTGGGGGCGGGATACGGGAGCTACGAGCAGTACTTC	CASSLGAGYGSYEQYF
TRBV29-1	TRBD2	once	TRBJ2-1	TGCAGCGAGTTACTAGCGGATATGAAGAATGAGCAGTTCTTC	CSELLADMKNEQFF
TRBV7-2	TRBD1	.	TRBJ1-1	TGTGCCAGCAGCTTCCAGGGGGCGCGAAACACTGAAGCTTTCTTT	CASSFQGARNTEAFF
TRBV27	.	.	TRBJ2-4	TGTGCCAGCAGTCCCAGGGACCAGTGGGCATCGACCAAAAACATTCAGTACTTC	CASSPRDQWASTKNIQYF
TRBV5-1	.	.	TRBJ2-5	TGCGCCAGCAGCTTGGGCTCGGCTAGCTCTTTGGAGACCCAGTACTTC	CASSLGSASSLETQYF
TRBV5-4	.	once	TRBJ2-7	TGTGCCAGCAGCTTGGGTGAGGGATACGAGCAGTACTTC	CASSLGEGYEQYF
TRBV6-5	.	.	TRBJ2-7	TGTGCCAGTAGGGATGGCGGGAAATTCTACGAGCAGTACTTC	CASRDGGKFYEQYF
TRBV11-2	TRBD2	.	TRBJ2-1	TGTGCCAGCAGCTTAGGGCTAGCGGGAAGCGGGAATGAGCAGTTCTTC	CASSLGLAGSGNEQFF
TRBV6-7	.	.	TRBJ1-6	TGTGCCAGCAGTTACTTTTTGGGAACCTATAATTCACCCCTCCACTTT	CASSYFLGTYNSPLHF
TRBV7-9	.	.	TRBJ2-7	TGTGCCAGCAGCCCTCATGGCAGCTTTGGGGCTACGGACTTC	CASSPHGSFGATDF
TRBV3-1/TRBV3-2	.	.	TRBJ2-7	TGTGCCAGCAGCCTACATGGGGGTTCCGGCACCGGCGAGCAGTACTTC	CASSLHGGSGTGEQYF
TRBV2	TRBD2	.	TRBJ2-5	TGTGCCAGCAGTGGGGCGGGAGGGCTCCGAGAGACCCAGTACTTC	CASSGAGGLRETQYF
TRBV2	.	.	TRBJ1-1	TGTGCCAGCAGGAATCTGCCGAACACTGAAGCTTTCTTT	CASRNLPNTEAFF
TRBV4-1	TRBD1	once	TRBJ2-3	TGCGCCAGCAGCCGGGACAGGGGGCAAGATACGCAGTATTTT	CASSRDRGQDTQYF
TRBV3-1/TRBV3-2	TRBD2	.	TRBJ2-1	TGTGCCAGCAGCCCCGGGACTAGCGCAGGGCAGTTCTTC	CASSPGTSAGQFF
TRBV5-1	.	few	TRBJ2-1	TGCGCCAGCAGCTTGGGACTAGAATACAATGAGCAGTTCTTC	CASSLGLEYNEQFF
TRBV5-6	.	.	TRBJ1-5	TGTGCCAGCAGCTTGGGAGTCAATCAGCCCCAGCATTTT	CASSLGVNQPQHF
TRBV28	TRBD1	.	TRBJ1-4	TGCGCCAGCAGTTTAGGGGGACAGCCGAATGAAAAACTGTTTTTT	CASSLGGQPNEKLFF
TRBV5-1	.	.	TRBJ2-5	TGCGCCAGCAGCTCCACGCCGTCTGGAGGGGAAGAGACCCAGTACTTC	CASSSTPSGGEETQYF
TRBV24-1	TRBD1	.	TRBJ2-2	TGTGCCACCAGTGACCCATCCGGACAGGGGAAGCCCGGGGAGCTGTTTTTT	CATSDPSGQGKPGELFF
TRBV10-2	.	.	TRBJ1-1	TGCGCCAGCAGCCTACGGGCCTTGGGGACTGAAGCTTTCTTT	CASSLRALGTEAFF
TRBV6-5	.	.	TRBJ2-7	TGTGCCAGCCTGTCTCCCGGTTCGACCTACGAGCAGTACTTC	CASLSPGSTYEQYF
TRBV2	TRBD1	.	TRBJ1-5	TGTGCCAGCACACGCGACAGGGCGGGCAATCAGCCCCAGCATTTT	CASTRDRAGNQPQHF
TRBV19	.	.	TRBJ1-5	TGTGCCAGTAGTATAGTTGGGGGAAGTGGTAATCAGCCCCAGCATTTT	CASSIVGGSGNQPQHF
TRBV3-1/TRBV3-2	TRBD2	.	TRBJ2-5	TGTGCCAGCAGCCAACAAGGACTAGCGGGTTTCCAAGAGACCCAGTACTTC	CASSQQGLAGFQETQYF
TRBV5-1	TRBD1	.	TRBJ2-7	TGCGCCAGCGGGGAGACAGGGGGCTACGAGCAGTACTTC	CASGETGGYEQYF
TRBV6-5	.	once	TRBJ2-7	TGTGCCAGCAGTCCTCAGCCCCTGAGCTCCTACGAGCAGTACTTC	CASSPQPLSSYEQYF
TRBV4-1	.	.	TRBJ1-2	TGCGCCAGCAGCCAAGAGGAGTTTTCTAACTATGGCTACACCTTC	CASSQEEFSNYGYTF
TRBV3-1/TRBV3-2	.	.	TRBJ2-5	TGTGCCAGCAGCCCTTGGGGAGGGGCAGGGGAGTACTTC	CASSPWGGAGEYF
TRBV19	.	.	TRBJ2-5	TGTGCCAGTAGTACACCCCAAGAGACCCAGTACTTC	CASSTPQETQYF
TRBV12-3/TRBV12-4	.	.	TRBJ1-1	TGTGCCAGCAGTTTATTTAGCACTGAAGCTTTCTTT	CASSLFSTEAFF
TRBV2	.	.	TRBJ1-2	TGTGCCAGCAGTGAGCGCGCTAACTATGGCTACACCTTC	CASSERANYGYTF